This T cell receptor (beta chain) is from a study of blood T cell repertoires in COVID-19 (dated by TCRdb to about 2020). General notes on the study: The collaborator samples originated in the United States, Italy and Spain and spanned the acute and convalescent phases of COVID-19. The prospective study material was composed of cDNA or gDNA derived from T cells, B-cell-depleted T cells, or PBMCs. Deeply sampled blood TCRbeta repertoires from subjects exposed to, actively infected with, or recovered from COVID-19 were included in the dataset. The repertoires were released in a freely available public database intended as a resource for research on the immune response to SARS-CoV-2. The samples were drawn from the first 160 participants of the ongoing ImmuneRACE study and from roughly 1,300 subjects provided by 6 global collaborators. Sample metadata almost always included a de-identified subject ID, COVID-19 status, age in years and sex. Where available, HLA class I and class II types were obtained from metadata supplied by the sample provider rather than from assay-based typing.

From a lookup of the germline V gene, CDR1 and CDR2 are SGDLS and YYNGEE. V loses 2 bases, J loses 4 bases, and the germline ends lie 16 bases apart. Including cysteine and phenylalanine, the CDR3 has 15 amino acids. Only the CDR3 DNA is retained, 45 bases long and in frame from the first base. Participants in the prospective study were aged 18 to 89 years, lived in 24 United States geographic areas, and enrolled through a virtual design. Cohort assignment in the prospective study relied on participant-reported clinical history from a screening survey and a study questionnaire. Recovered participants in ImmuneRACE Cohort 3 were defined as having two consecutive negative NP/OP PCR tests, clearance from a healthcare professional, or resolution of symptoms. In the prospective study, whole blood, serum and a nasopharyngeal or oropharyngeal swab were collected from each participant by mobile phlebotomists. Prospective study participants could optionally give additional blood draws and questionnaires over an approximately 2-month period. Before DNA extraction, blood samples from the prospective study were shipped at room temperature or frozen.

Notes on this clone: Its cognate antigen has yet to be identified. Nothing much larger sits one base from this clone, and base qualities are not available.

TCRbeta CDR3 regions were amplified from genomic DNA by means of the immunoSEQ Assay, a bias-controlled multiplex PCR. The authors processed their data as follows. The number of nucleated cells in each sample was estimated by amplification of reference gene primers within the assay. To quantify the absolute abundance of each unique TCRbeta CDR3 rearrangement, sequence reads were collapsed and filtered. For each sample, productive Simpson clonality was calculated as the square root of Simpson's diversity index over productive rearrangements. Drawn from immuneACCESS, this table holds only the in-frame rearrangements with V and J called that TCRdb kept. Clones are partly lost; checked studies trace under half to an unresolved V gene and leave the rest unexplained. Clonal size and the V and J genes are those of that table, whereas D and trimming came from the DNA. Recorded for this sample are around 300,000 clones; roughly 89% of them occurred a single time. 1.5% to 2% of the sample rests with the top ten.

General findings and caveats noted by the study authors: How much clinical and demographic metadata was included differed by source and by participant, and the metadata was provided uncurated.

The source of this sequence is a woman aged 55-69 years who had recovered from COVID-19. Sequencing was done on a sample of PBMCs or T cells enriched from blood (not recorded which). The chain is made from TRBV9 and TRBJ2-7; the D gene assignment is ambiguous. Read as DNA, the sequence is TGTGCCAGCAGCGTCGGCGACCGAGGCCCGTACGAGCAGTACTTC. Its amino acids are CASSVGDRGPYEQYF.